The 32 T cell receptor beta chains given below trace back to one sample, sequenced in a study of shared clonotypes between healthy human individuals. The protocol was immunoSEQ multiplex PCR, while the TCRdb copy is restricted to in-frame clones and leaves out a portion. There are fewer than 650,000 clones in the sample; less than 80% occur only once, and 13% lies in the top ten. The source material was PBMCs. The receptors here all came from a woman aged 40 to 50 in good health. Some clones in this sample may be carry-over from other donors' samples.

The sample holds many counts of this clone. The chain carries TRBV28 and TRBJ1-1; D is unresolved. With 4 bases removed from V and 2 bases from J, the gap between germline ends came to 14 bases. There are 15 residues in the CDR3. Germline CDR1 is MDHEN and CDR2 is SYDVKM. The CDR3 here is CASSSPGGFNTEAFF. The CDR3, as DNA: TGTGCCAGCAGTTCTCCAGGCGGGTTTAACACTGAAGCTTTCTTT. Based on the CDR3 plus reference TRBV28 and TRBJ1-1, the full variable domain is DVKVTQSSRYLVKRTGEKVFLECVQDMDHENMFWYRQDPGLGLRLIYFSYDVKMKEKGDIPEGYSVSREKKERFSLILESASTNQTSMYLCASSSPGGFNTEAFFGQGTRLTVV.

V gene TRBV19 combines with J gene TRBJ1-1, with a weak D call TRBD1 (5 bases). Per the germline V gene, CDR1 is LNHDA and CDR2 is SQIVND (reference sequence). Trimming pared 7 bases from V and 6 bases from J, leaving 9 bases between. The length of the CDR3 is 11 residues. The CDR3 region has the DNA TGTGCCAGTACCCGGGGCTCTGAAGCTTTCTTT. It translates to CASTRGSEAFF.

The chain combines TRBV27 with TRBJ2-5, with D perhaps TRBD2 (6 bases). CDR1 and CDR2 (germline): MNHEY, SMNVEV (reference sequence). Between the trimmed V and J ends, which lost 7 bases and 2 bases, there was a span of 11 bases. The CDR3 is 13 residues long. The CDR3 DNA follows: TGTGCCAGCATGGGGGGACTTCAAGAGACCCAGTACTTC. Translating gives CASMGGLQETQYF.

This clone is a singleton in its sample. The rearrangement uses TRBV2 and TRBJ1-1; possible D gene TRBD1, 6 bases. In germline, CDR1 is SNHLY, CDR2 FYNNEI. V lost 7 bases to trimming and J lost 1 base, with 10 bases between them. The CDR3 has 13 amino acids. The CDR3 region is CASKGVRNTEAFF. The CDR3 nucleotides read TGTGCCAGCAAGGGGGTTCGGAACACTGAAGCTTTCTTT.

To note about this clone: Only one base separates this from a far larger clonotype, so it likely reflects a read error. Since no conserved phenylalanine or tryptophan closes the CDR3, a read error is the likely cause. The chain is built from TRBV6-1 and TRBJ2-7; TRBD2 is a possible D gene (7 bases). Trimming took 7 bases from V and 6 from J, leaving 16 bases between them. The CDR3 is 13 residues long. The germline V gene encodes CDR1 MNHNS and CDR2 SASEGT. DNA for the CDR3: TGTGCCAGCATCTCTGAGGGAGGGGGCGAGCAGTACTCC. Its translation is CASISEGGGEQYS.

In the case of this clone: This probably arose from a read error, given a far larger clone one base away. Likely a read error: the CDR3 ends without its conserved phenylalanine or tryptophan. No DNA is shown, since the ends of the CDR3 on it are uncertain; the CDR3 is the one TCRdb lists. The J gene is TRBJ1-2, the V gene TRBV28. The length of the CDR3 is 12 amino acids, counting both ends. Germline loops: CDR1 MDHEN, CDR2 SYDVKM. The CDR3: CASSNSVGEGTL.

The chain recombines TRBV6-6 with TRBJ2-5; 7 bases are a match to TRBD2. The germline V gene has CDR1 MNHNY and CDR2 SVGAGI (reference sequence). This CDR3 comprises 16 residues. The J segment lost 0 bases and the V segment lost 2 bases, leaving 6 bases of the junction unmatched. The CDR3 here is CASSYRPSGDQETQYF. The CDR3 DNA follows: TGTGCCAGCAGTTACAGGCCTAGCGGAGACCAAGAGACCCAGTACTTC.

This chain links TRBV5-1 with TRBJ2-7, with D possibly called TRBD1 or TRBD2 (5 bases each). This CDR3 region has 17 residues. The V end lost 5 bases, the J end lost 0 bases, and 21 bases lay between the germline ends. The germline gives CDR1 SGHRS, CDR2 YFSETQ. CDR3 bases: TGCGCCAGCAGTCTAACCCGGGGCAGCCAAAGCTCCTACGAGCAGTACTTC. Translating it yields CASSLTRGSQSSYEQYF.

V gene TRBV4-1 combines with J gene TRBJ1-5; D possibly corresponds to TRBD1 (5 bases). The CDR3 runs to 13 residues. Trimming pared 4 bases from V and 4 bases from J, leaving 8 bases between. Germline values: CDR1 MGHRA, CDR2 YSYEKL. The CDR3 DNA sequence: TGCGCCAGCAGCCCACAGGAGAATCAGCCCCAGCATTTT. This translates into CASSPQENQPQHF.

The CDR3 here is CASSQRSGSNQPQHF. The CDR3 nucleotides read TGTGCCAGCAGTCAGAGGTCCGGGAGCAATCAGCCCCAGCATTTT. V is TRBV2 and J is TRBJ1-5; unclear D gene. The germline V and J ends were trimmed by 5 bases and 1 base, with 12 bases remaining between them. Germline CDR1 reads SNHLY; CDR2 reads FYNNEI. The CDR3 spans 15 residues.

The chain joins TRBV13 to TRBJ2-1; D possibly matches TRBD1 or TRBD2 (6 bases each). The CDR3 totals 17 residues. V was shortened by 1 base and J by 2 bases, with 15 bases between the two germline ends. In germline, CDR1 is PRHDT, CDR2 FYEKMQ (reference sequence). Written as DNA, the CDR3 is TGTGCCAGCAGCTTAGTGGGTAACGGGGGCCCCTACAATGAGCAGTTCTTC. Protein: CASSLVGNGGPYNEQFF.

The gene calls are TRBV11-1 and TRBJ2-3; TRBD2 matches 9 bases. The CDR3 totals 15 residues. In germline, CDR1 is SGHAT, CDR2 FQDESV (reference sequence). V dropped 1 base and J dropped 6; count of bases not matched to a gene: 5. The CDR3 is CASSLERREGDTQYF. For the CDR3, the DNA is TGTGCCAGCAGCTTAGAGCGGCGGGAGGGCGATACGCAGTATTTT. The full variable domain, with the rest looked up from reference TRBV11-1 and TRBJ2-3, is EAEVAQSPRYKITEKSQAVAFWCDPISGHATLYWYRQILGQGPELLVQFQDESVVDDSQLPKDRFSAERLKGVDSTLKIQPAELGDSAMYLCASSLERREGDTQYFGPGTRLTVL.

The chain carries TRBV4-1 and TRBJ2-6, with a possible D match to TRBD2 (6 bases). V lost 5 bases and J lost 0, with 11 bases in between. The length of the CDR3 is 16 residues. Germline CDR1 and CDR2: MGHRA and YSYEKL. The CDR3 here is CASSDGGVSGANVLTF. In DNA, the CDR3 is TGCGCCAGCAGCGACGGGGGTGTCTCTGGGGCCAACGTCCTGACTTTC.

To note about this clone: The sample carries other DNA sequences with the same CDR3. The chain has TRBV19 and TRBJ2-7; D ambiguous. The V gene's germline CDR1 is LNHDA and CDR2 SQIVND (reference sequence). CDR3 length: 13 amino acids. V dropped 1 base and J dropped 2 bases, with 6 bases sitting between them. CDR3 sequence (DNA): TGTGCCAGTAGTATAGGTCGAGCCTACGAGCAGTACTTC. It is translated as CASSIGRAYEQYF.

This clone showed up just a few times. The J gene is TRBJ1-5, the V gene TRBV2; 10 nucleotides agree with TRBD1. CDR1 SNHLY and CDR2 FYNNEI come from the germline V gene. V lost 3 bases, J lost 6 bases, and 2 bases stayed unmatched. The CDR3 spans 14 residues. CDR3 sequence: CASSEGTGVQPQHF. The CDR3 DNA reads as TGTGCCAGCAGTGAGGGGACAGGGGTTCAGCCCCAGCATTTT.

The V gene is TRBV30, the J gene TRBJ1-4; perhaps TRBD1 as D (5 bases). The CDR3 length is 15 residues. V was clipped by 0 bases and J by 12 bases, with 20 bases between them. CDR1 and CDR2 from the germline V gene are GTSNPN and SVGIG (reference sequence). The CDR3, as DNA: TGTGCCTGGAGTGTACGGGGGGTAGGGCGGGTGGAACTGTTTTTT. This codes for CAWSVRGVGRVELFF.

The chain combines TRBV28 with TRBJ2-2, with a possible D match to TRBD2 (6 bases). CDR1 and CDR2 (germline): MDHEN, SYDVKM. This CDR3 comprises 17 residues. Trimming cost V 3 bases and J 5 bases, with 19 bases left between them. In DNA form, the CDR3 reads TGTGCCAGCAGTTTTAGGTGGGAGGCCCTCGGGACCGGGGAGCTGTTTTTT. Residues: CASSFRWEALGTGELFF.

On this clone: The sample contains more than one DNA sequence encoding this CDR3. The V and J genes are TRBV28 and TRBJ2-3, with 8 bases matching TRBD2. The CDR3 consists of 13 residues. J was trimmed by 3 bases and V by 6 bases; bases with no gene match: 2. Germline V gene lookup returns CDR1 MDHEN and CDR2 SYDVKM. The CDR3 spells CASSGGGTDTQYF. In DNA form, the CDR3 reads TGTGCCAGCAGCGGGGGGGGGACAGATACGCAGTATTTT.

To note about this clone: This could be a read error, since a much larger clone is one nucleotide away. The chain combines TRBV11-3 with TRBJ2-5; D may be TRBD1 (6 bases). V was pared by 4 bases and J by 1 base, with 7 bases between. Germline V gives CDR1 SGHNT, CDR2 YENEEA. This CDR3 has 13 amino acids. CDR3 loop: CASSYRVQETQYF. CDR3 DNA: TGTGCCAGCAGCTACAGGGTCCAAGAGACCCAGTACTTC. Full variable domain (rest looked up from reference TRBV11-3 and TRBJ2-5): EAGVVQSPRYKIIEKKQPVAFWCNPISGHNTLYWYLQNLGQGPELLIRYENEEAVDDSQLPKDRFSAERLKGVDSTLKIQPAELGDSAVYLCASSYRVQETQYFGPGTRLLVL.

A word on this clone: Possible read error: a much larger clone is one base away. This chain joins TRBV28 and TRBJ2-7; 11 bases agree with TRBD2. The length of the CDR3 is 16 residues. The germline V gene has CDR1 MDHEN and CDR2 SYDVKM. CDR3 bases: TGTGCCAGCAGTTCCTTAGCGGGAGGGCCTATTTACGGGCAGTACTTC. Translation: CASSSLAGGPIYGQYF.

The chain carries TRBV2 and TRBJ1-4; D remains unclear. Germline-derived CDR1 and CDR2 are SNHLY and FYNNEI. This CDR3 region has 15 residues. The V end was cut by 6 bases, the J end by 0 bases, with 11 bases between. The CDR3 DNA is TGTGCCAGCAGCGGGATATACGCAACTAATGAAAAACTGTTTTTT. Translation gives CASSGIYATNEKLFF.

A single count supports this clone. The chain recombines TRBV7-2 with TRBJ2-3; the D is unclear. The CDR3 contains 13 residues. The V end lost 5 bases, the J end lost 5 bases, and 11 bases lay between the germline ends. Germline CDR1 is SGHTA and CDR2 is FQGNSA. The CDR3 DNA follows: TGTGCCAGCAGCCCTGAAGTTCGAGATACGCAGTATTTT. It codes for CASSPEVRDTQYF. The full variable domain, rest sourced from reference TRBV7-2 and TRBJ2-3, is GAGVSQSPSNKVTEKGKDVELRCDPISGHTALYWYRQSLGQGLEFLIYFQGNSAPDKSGLPSDRFSAERTGGSVSTLTIQRTQQEDSAVYLCASSPEVRDTQYFGPGTRLTVL.

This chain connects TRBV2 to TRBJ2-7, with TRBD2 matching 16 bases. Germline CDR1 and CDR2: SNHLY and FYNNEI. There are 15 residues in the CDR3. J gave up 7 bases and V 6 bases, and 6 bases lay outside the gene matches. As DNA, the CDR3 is TGTGCCAGCAGGGGACTAGCGGGAGGGCCTGGGGAGCAGTACTTC. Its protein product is CASRGLAGGPGEQYF.

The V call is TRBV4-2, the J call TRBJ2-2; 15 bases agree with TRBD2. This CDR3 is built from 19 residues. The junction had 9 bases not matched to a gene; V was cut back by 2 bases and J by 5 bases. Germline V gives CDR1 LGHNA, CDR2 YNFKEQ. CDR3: CASSQSGGLAGGGTGELFF. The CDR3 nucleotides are TGTGCCAGCAGCCAAAGTGGGGGACTAGCGGGAGGAGGTACCGGGGAGCTGTTTTTT.

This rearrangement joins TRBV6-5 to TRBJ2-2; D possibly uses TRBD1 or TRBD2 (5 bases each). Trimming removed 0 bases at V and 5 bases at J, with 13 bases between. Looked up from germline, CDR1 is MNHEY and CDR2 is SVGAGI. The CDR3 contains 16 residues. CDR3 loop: CASSYSPGSGTGELFF. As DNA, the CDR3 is TGTGCCAGCAGTTACTCCCCAGGGAGTGGAACCGGGGAGCTGTTTTTT.

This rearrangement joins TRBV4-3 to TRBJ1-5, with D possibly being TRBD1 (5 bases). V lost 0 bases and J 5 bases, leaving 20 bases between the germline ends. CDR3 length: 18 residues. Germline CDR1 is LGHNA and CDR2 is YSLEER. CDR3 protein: CASSQEHGIGARDQPQHF. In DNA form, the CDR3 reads TGCGCCAGCAGCCAAGAGCATGGTATAGGGGCAAGGGATCAGCCCCAGCATTTT.

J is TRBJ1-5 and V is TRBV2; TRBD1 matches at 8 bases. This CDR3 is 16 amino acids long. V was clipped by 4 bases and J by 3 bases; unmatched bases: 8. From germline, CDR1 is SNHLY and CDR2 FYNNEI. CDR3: CASSGGRGQANQPQHF. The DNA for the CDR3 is TGTGCCAGCAGTGGCGGTCGGGGACAGGCCAATCAGCCCCAGCATTTT.

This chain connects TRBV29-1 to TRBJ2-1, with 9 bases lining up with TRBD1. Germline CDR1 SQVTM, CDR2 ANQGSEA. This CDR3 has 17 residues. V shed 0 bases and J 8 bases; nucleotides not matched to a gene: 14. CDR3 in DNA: TGCAGCGTTGAAGATCCGGTTTTAAGACAGGGGGTCGATGAGCAGTTCTTC. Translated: CSVEDPVLRQGVDEQFF.

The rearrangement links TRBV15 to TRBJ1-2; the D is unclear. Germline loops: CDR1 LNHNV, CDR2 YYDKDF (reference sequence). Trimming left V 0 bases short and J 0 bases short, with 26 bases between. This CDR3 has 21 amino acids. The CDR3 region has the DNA TGTGCCACCAGCAGAGATTTAGTATTGGGGATCGCCGATACTACTAACTATGGCTACACCTTC. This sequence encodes CATSRDLVLGIADTTNYGYTF.

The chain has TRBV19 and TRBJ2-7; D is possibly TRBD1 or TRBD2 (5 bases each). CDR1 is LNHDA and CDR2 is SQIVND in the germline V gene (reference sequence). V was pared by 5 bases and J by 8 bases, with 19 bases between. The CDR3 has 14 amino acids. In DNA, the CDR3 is TGTGCCAGTAGTCCCGGGACCACACGCTCCAAGCAGTACTTC. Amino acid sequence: CASSPGTTRSKQYF.

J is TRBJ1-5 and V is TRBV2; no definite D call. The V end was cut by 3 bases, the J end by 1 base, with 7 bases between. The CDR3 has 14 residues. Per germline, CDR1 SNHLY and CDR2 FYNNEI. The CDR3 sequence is CASSDPSSNQPQHF. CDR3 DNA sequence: TGTGCCAGCAGTGACCCGTCGAGCAATCAGCCCCAGCATTTT. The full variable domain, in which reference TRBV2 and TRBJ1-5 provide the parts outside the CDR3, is EPEVTQTPSHQVTQMGQEVILRCVPISNHLYFYWYRQILGQKVEFLVSFYNNEISEKSEIFDDQFSVERPDGSNFTLKIRSTKLEDSAMYFCASSDPSSNQPQHFGDGTRLSIL.

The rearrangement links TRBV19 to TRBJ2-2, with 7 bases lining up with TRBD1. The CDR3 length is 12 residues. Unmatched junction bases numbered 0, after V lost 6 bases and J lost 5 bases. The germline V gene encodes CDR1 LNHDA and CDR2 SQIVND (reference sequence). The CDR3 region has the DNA TGTGCCAGTAGACAGGGGACCGGGGAGCTGTTTTTT. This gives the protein CASRQGTGELFF.